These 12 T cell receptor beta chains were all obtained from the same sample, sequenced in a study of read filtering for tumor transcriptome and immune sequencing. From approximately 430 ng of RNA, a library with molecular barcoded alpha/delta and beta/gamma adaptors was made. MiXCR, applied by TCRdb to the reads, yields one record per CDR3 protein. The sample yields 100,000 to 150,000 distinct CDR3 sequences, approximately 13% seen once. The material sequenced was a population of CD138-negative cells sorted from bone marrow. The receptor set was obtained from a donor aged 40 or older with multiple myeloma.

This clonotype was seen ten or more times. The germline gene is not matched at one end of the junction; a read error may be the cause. DNA of the CDR3: TGTGCCAGCAGCTCCCCCGGGACCCCTCGTCGTTTT. It is translated as CASSSPGTPRRF. V and J are TRBV7-2 and TRBJ1-5; possibly TRBD1 for D (5 bases). This CDR3 region has 12 residues. The germline V gene encodes CDR1 SGHTA and CDR2 FQGNSA.

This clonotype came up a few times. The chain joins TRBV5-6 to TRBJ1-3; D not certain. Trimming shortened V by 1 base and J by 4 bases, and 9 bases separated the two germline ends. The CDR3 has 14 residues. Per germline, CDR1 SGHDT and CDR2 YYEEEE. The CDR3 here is CASSLSQAGNTIYF. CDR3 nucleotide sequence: TGTGCCAGCAGCTTGAGCCAGGCGGGAAACACCATATATTTT.

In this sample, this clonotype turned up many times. CDR3 sequence (DNA): TGTGCCAGCAGCTTTTTCACAGGGGCTGTGGCCGAGCAGTACTTC. This codes for CASSFFTGAVAEQYF. This chain connects TRBV7-9 to TRBJ2-7; 7 bases are a match to TRBD1. V gave up 3 bases and J gave up 6 bases; unmatched junction bases: 11. CDR3 length: 15 residues. Germline V gives CDR1 SEHNR, CDR2 FQNEAQ (reference sequence).

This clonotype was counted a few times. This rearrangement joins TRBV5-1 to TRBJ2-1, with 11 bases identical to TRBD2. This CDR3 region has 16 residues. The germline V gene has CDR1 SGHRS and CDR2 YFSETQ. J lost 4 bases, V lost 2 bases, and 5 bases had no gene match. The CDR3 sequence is CASSLVAGGPYNEQFF. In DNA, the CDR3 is TGCGCCAGCAGCTTAGTAGCGGGAGGGCCTTACAATGAGCAGTTCTTC.

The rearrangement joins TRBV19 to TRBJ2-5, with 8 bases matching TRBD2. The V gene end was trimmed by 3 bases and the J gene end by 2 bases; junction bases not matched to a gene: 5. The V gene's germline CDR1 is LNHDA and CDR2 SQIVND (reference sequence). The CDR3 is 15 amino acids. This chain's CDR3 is CASSMGLAGQETQYF. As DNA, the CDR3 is TGTGCCAGTAGTATGGGTCTAGCGGGTCAAGAGACCCAGTACTTC.

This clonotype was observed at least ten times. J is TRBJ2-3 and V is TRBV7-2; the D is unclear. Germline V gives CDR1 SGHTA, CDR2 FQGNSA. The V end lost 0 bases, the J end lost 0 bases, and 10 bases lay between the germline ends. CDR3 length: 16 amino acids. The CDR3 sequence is CASSLATRPSTDTQYF. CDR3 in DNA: TGTGCCAGCAGCTTAGCGACCCGGCCAAGCACAGATACGCAGTATTTT.

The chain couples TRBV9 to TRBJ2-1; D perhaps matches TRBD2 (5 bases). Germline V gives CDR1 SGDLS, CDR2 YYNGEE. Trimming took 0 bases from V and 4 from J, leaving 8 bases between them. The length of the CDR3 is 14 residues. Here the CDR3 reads CASSVATGYNEQFF. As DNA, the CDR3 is TGTGCCAGCAGCGTAGCTACGGGGTACAATGAGCAGTTCTTC.

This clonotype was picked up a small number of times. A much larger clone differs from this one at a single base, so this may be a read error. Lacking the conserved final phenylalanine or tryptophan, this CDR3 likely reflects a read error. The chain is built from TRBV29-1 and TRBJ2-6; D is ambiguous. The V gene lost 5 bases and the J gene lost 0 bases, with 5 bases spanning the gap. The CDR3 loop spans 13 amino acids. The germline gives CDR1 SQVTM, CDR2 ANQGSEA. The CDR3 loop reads CSVRISGANVLTS. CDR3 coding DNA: TGCAGCGTTCGGATCTCTGGGGCCAACGTCCTGACTTCC.

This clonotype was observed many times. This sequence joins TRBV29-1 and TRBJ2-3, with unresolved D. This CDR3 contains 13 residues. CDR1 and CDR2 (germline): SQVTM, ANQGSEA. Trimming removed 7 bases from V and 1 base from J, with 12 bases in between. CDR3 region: CSGPGVGTDTQYF. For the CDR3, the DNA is TGCAGCGGACCTGGCGTAGGCACAGATACGCAGTATTTT.

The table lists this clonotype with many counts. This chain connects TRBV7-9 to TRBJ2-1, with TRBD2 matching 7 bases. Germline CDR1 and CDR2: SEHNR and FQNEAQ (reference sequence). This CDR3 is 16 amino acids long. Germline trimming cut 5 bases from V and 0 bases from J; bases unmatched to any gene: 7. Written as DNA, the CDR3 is TGTGCCAGCAGCCGCTTTGGCGGGAGCTCCTACAATGAGCAGTTCTTC. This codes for CASSRFGGSSYNEQFF.

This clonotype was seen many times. The CDR3 nucleotides are TGCAGTGCTAGACTGGGACAGCAAGATCTCATGAACACTGAAGCTTTCTTT. Protein product: CSARLGQQDLMNTEAFF. The gene calls are TRBV20-1 and TRBJ1-1, with TRBD1 matching over 7 bases. This CDR3 comprises 17 residues. Trimming cost V 2 bases and J 0 bases; bases outside gene matches: 12. Germline V lookup: CDR1 DFQATT, CDR2 SNEGSKA (reference sequence).

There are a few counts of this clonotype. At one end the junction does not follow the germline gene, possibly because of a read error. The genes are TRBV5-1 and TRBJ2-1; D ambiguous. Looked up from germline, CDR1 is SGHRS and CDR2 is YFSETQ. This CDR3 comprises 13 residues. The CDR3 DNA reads TGCGCCAGCAGCTTGGGTACTGGCAATGAGCAGTCCTTC. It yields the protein CASSLGTGNEQSF.